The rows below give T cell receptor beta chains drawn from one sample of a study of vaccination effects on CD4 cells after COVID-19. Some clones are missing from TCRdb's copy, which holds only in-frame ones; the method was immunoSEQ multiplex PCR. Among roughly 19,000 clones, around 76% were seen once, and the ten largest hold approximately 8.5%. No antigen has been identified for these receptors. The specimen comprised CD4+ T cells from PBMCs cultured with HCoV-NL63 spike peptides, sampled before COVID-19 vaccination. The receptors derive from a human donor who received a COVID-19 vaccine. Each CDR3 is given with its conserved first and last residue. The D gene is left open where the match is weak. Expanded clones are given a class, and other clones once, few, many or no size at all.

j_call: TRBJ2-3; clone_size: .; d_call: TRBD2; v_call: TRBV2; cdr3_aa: CASSQSGGNTDTQYF; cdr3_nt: TGTGCCAGCAGTCAGAGCGGGGGGAACACAGATACGCAGTATTTT
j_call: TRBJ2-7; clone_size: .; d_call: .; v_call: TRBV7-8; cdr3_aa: CASSLDAVAFGEQYF; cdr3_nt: TGTGCCAGCAGCTTAGACGCGGTAGCTTTCGGCGAGCAGTACTTC
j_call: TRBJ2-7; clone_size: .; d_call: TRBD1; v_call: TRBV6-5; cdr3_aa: CASSYYGGTGGHEQYF; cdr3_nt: TGTGCCAGCAGTTACTACGGCGGGACAGGGGGCCACGAGCAGTACTTC
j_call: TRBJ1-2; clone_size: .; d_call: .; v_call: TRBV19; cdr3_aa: CASSLGLIYGYTF; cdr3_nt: TGTGCCAGTAGCTTGGGGCTAATCTATGGCTACACCTTC
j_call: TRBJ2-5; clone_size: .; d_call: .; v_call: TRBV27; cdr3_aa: CASSLTGDKTQYF; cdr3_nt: TGTGCCAGCAGTTTAACGGGGGATAAGACCCAGTACTTC
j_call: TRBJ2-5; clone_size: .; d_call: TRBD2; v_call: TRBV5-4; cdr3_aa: CASSLDGGGIIETQYF; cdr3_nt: TGTGCCAGCAGCTTGGACGGCGGGGGGATAATTGAGACCCAGTACTTC
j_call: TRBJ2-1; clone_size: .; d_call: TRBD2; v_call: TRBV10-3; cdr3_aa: CAISDPRLAANEQFF; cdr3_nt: TGTGCCATCAGTGACCCAAGACTAGCCGCAAATGAGCAGTTCTTC
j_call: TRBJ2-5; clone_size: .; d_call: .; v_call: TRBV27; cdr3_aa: CASSFRKKGRTETQYF; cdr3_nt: TGTGCCAGCAGTTTTAGGAAAAAGGGACGAACGGAGACCCAGTACTTC
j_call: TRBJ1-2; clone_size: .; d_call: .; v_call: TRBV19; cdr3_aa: CAIRSPILGYTF; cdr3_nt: TGTGCCATCCGGAGCCCTATACTTGGCTACACCTTC
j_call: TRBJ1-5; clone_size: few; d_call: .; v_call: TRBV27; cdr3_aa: CASNPGTVSNQPQHF; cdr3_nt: TGTGCCAGCAATCCCGGGACCGTAAGCAATCAGCCCCAGCATTTT
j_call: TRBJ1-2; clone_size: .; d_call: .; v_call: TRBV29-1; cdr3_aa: CSVRDSGYGYTF; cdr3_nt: TGCAGCGTTCGGGACTCCGGCTATGGCTACACCTTC
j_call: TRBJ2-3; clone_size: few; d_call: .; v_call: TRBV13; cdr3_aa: CASSGVADTQYF; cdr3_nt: TGTGCCAGCTCGGGTGTTGCAGATACGCAGTATTTT
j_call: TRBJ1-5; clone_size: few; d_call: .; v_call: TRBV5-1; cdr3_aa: CASSLGGATSNQPQHF; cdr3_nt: TGCGCCAGCAGCTTGGGAGGGGCGACTAGCAATCAGCCCCAGCATTTT
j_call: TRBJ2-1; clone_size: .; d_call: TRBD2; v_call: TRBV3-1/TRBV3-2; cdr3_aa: CASGTGLAGDFSYNEQFF; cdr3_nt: TGTGCCAGCGGGACGGGACTAGCGGGAGATTTCTCCTACAATGAGCAGTTCTTC
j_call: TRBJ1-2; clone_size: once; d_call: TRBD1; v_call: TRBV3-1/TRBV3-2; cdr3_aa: CASSQVVTGASGYTF; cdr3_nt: TGTGCCAGCAGCCAAGTCGTGACAGGGGCGAGCGGCTACACCTTC
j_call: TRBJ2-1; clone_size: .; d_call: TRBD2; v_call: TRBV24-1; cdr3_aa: CATSDPGAGARNRSSYNEQFF; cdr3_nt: TGTGCCACCAGTGACCCCGGAGCGGGGGCCCGTAACCGAAGCTCCTACAATGAGCAGTTCTTC
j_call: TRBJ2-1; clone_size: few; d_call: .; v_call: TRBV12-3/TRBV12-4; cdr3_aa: CASSLDKFRQKFF; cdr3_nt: TGTGCCAGCAGTTTAGATAAGTTTCGACAAAAGTTCTTC
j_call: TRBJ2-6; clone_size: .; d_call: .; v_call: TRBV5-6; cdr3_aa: CASSLGPSLSGANVLTF; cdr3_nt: TGTGCCAGCAGCTTGGGCCCCAGCCTCTCTGGGGCCAACGTCCTGACTTTC
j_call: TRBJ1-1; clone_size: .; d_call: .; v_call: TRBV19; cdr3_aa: CASSIESGGPNTEAFF; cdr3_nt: TGTGCCAGTAGTATAGAAAGTGGAGGCCCAAACACTGAAGCTTTCTTT
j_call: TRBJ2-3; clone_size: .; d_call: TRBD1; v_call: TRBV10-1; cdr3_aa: CASSRQGSDTQYF; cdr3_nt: TGCGCCAGCAGTCGACAGGGGTCAGATACGCAGTATTTT
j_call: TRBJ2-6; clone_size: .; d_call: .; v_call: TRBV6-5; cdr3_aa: CASRDFSGANVLTF; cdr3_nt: TGTGCCAGCAGGGATTTCTCTGGGGCCAACGTCCTGACTTTC
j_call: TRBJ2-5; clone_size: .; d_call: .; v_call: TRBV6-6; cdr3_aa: CASRAGRQETQYF; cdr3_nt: TGTGCCAGCAGAGCGGGTCGCCAAGAGACCCAGTACTTC
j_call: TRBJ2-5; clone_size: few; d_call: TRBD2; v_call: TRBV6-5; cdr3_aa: CASSPLAGGGETQYF; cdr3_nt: TGTGCCAGCAGTCCGCTAGCGGGGGGAGGAGAGACCCAGTACTTC
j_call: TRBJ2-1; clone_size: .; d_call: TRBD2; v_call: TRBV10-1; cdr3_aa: CASSSGSVPSNEQFF; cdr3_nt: TGCGCCAGCAGTAGCGGGAGTGTCCCAAGCAATGAGCAGTTCTTC
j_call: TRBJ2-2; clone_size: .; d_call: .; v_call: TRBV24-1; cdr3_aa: CATSEGGFSDTGELFF; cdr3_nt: TGTGCCACCAGTGAAGGCGGTTTCTCGGACACCGGGGAGCTGTTTTTT
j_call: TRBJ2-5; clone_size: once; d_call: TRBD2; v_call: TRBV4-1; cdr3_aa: CASSPRKEGTSGQETQYF; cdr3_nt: TGCGCCAGCAGCCCACGTAAAGAGGGGACTAGCGGACAAGAGACCCAGTACTTC
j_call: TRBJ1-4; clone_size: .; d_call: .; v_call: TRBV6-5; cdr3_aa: CASSYLGEATNEKLFF; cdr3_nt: TGTGCCAGCAGTTACTTAGGGGAGGCAACTAATGAAAAACTGTTTTTT
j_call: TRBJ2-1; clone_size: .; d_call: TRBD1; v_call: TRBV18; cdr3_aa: CASSPRDRDEQFF; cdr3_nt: TGTGCCAGCTCACCACGGGACAGGGATGAGCAGTTCTTC
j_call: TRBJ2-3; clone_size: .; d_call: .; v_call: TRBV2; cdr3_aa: CASSVKRDTQYF; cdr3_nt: TGTGCCAGCAGTGTAAAGAGGGATACGCAGTATTTT
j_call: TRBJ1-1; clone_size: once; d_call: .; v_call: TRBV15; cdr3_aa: CATSRSSFEIKAFF; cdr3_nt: TGTGCCACCAGCAGATCGAGCTTCGAAATAAAGGCTTTCTTT
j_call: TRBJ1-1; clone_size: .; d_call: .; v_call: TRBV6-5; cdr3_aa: CASSYLGGPSEAFF; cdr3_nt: TGTGCCAGCAGTTACCTGGGGGGTCCCTCTGAAGCTTTCTTT
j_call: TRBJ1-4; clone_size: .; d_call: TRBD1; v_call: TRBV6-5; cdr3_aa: CASRGTGSNEKLFF; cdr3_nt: TGTGCCAGCAGGGGGACAGGGAGTAATGAAAAACTGTTTTTT
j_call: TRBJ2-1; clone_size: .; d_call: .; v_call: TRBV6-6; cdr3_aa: CASSRPGTPYNEQFF; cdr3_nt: TGTGCCAGCAGCCGGCCCGGGACACCCTACAATGAGCAGTTCTTC
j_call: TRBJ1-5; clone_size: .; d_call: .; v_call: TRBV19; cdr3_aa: CASSIVAGKRPQHF; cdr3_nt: TGTGCCAGTAGTATAGTAGCGGGGAAAAGGCCCCAGCATTTT
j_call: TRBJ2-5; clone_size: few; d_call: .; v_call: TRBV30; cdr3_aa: CAWRPGPQETQYF; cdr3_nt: TGTGCCTGGAGGCCGGGGCCCCAAGAGACCCAGTACTTC
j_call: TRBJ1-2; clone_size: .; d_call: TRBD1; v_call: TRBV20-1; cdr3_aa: CSGTGGYGYTF; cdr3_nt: TGCAGTGGGACAGGGGGTTATGGCTACACCTTC
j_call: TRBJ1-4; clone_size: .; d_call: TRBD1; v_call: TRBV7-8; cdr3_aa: CASSLGEGASEKLFF; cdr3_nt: TGTGCCAGCAGCTTAGGAGAGGGGGCGAGTGAAAAACTGTTTTTT
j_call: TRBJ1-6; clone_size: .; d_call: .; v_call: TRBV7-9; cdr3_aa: CASSLAQAFSYNSPLHF; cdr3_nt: TGTGCCAGCAGCTTAGCGCAGGCGTTCTCCTATAATTCACCCCTCCACTTT
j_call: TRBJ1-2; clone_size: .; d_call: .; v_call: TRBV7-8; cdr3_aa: CASSAQEDSGYTF; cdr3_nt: TGTGCCAGCAGCGCCCAGGAGGATTCCGGCTACACCTTC
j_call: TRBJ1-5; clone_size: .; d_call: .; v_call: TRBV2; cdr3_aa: CASRTGTGSQPQHF; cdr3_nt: TGTGCCAGCAGAACCGGGACCGGGAGCCAGCCCCAGCATTTT
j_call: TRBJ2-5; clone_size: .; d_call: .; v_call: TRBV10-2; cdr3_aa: CASSENTEETQYF; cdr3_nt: TGCGCCAGCAGTGAGAACACAGAAGAGACCCAGTACTTC
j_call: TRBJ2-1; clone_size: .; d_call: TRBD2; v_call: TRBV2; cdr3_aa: CASSVQSGIDYYYNEQFF; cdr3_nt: TGTGCCAGCAGTGTCCAGAGCGGGATCGACTACTACTACAATGAGCAGTTCTTC
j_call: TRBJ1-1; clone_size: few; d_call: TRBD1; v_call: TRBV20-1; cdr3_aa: CSASGTGMVTEAFF; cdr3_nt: TGCAGTGCTAGTGGGACAGGGATGGTCACTGAAGCTTTCTTT
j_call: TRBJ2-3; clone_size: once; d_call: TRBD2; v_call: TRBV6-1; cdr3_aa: CASSELLAGPTDTQYF; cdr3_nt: TGTGCCAGCAGTGAATTGTTAGCGGGGCCCACAGATACGCAGTATTTT
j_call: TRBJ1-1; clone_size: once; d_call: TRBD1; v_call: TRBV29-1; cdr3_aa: CSVGVMTGVNTEAFF; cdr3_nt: TGCAGCGTCGGGGTGATGACAGGGGTGAACACTGAAGCTTTCTTT
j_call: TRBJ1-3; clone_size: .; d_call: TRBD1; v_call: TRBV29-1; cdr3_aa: CSIILRTGVSGNTIYF; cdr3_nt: TGCAGCATTATCCTCAGGACAGGCGTCTCTGGAAACACCATATATTTT
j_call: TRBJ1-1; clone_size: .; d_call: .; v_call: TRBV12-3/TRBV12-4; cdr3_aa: CASSFGLEAFF; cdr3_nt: TGTGCCAGCAGTTTTGGGCTAGAAGCTTTCTTT
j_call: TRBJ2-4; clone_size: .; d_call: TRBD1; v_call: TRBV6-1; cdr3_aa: CASREGTGKNIQYF; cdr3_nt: TGTGCCAGCAGGGAAGGGACAGGCAAAAACATTCAGTACTTC
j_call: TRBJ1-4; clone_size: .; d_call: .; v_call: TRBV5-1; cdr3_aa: CASSLVGGTEKLFF; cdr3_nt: TGCGCCAGCAGCTTGGTAGGGGGTACTGAAAAACTGTTTTTT
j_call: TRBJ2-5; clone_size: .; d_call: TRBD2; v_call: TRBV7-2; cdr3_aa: CASSLMGLVPRQETQYF; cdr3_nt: TGTGCCAGCAGCTTAATGGGACTAGTTCCTCGGCAAGAGACCCAGTACTTC
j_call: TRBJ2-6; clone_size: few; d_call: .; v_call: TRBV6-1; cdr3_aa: CASSELLGPGAGANVLTF; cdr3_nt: TGTGCCAGCAGTGAGTTATTGGGACCCGGGGCTGGGGCCAACGTCCTGACTTTC
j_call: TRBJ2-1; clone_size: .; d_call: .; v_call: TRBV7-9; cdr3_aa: CASSTRDSYNEQFF; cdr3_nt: TGTGCCAGCAGCACGCGCGACTCCTACAATGAGCAGTTCTTC
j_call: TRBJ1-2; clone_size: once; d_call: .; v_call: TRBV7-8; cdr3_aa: CASSLTYTEGYTF; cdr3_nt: TGTGCCAGCAGCCTAACTTATACGGAGGGCTACACCTTC
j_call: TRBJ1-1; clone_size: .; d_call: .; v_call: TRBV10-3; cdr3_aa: CAISESVNTEAFF; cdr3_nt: TGTGCCATCAGTGAGAGTGTTAACACTGAAGCTTTCTTT